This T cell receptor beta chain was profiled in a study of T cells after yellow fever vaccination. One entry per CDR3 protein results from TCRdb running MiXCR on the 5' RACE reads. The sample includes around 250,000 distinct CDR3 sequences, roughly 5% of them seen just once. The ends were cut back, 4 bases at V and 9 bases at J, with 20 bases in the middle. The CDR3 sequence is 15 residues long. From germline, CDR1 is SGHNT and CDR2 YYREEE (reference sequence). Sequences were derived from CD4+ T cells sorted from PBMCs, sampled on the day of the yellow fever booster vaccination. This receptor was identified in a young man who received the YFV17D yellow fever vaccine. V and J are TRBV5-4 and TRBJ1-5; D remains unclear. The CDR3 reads CASSALSGPVGPQHF. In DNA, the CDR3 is TGTGCCAGCAGCGCATTAAGCGGCCCCGTTGGGCCCCAGCATTTT.